The 25 T cell receptor beta chains below were found in one sample sequenced in a study of blood T cell repertoires in COVID-19. This table comes from immunoSEQ multiplex PCR, and its TCRdb copy is limited to in-frame clones, with some not included. The top ten hold less than 20% of the sample, which has about 52,000 clones, approximately 84% seen once. Material for sequencing was peripheral blood. The receptors stem from a human donor with active COVID-19. The donor label of this sample is uncertain.

The V and J genes are TRBV5-1 and TRBJ2-1, with a tentative D call TRBD1 (5 bases). The CDR3 length is 14 residues. V lost 0 bases, J lost 2 bases, and 6 bases lay in between. Germline loops: CDR1 SGHRS, CDR2 YFSETQ. CDR3 in amino acids: CASSLGGAYNEQFF. DNA of the CDR3: TGCGCCAGCAGCTTGGGGGGCGCCTACAATGAGCAGTTCTTC. Full variable domain (missing parts from reference TRBV5-1 and TRBJ2-1): KAGVTQTPRYLIKTRGQQVTLSCSPISGHRSVSWYQQTPGQGLQFLFEYFSETQRNKGNFPGRFSGRQFSNSRSEMNVSTLELGDSALYLCASSLGGAYNEQFFGPGTRLTVL.

The genes are TRBV7-9 and TRBJ1-6; D gene unclear. In germline, CDR1 is SEHNR, CDR2 FQNEAQ (reference sequence). CDR3 length: 15 amino acids. The V end lost 1 base, the J end lost 10 bases, and 14 bases lay between the germline ends. CDR3 residues: CASSLGAGSRSPLHF. The CDR3 DNA reads TGTGCCAGCAGCTTAGGGGCAGGCTCAAGATCACCCCTCCACTTT. Combining the CDR3 with reference TRBV7-9 and TRBJ1-6 gives the whole variable domain DTGVSQNPRHKITKRGQNVTFRCDPISEHNRLYWYRQTLGQGPEFLTYFQNEAQLEKSRLLSDRFSAERPKGSFSTLEIQRTEQGDSAMYLCASSLGAGSRSPLHFGNGTRLTVT.

The chain couples TRBV13 to TRBJ1-5; TRBD1 aligns across 7 bases. Germline V CDR1 and CDR2: PRHDT, FYEKMQ (reference sequence). There are 14 residues in the CDR3. Germline trimming cut 4 bases from V and 7 bases from J; bases unmatched to any gene: 7. The CDR3 protein is CASSSRQGRQPQHF. CDR3 in DNA: TGTGCCAGCAGCTCCCGACAGGGACGGCAGCCCCAGCATTTT.

V usage is TRBV9 and J usage is TRBJ2-7; the D gene is possibly TRBD2 (5 bases). The length of the CDR3 is 13 residues. Trimming stripped 3 bases from V and 3 bases from J, with 10 bases between. Germline loops: CDR1 SGDLS, CDR2 YYNGEE. CDR3 in amino acids: CASSARGSYEQYF. DNA for the CDR3: TGTGCCAGCAGCGCGAGAGGGAGCTACGAGCAGTACTTC.

The chain uses TRBV5-6 and TRBJ2-1, with 7 bases fitting TRBD1. The J segment lost 8 bases and the V segment lost 0 bases, leaving 2 bases of the junction unmatched. Germline V gene lookup returns CDR1 SGHDT and CDR2 YYEEEE. The length of the CDR3 is 13 residues. CDR3 sequence: CASSLGTGYEQFF. In DNA form, the CDR3 reads TGTGCCAGCAGCTTGGGGACAGGATATGAGCAGTTCTTC.

The rearrangement links TRBV5-4 to TRBJ2-5, with a weak D call TRBD1 (8 bases). The CDR3 is made up of 15 amino acids. Germline assignment: CDR1 SGHNT and CDR2 YYREEE (reference sequence). Trimming took 4 bases from V and 3 from J, leaving 16 bases between them. The CDR3 DNA follows: TGTGCCAGCAGCCTTCTTACAGGGGGGGAAGAGACCCAGTACTTC. Its translation is CASSLLTGGEETQYF.

The gene calls are TRBV19 and TRBJ2-7; 10 bases fit TRBD1. In germline, CDR1 is LNHDA, CDR2 SQIVND (reference sequence). This CDR3 has 18 amino acids. V lost 5 bases to trimming and J lost 2 bases; unmatched junction nucleotides: 15. The CDR3 reads CASSARDRGILQPYEQYF. In DNA form, the CDR3 reads TGTGCCAGTAGTGCCCGGGACAGGGGTATCCTTCAACCCTACGAGCAGTACTTC.

The J gene is TRBJ1-4, the V gene TRBV2; the D is unclear. Trimming removed 3 bases at V and 0 bases at J, with 8 bases between. The CDR3 is made up of 15 amino acids. Per germline, CDR1 SNHLY and CDR2 FYNNEI. The chain's CDR3 is CASSEAPSTNEKLFF. The CDR3 nucleotides are TGTGCCAGCAGTGAGGCTCCGTCAACTAATGAAAAACTGTTTTTT.

The rearrangement links TRBV7-9 to TRBJ1-1; maybe TRBD1 (5 bases). CDR1 and CDR2 (germline): SEHNR, FQNEAQ (reference sequence). Trimming removed 2 bases at V and 10 bases at J, with 17 bases between. This CDR3 region has 14 residues. The CDR3 reads CASSLIPGLGSAFF. CDR3 coding DNA: TGTGCCAGCAGCTTAATTCCAGGGTTGGGTTCAGCTTTCTTT. The complete variable domain, with remaining parts taken from reference TRBV7-9 and TRBJ1-1, reads DTGVSQNPRHKITKRGQNVTFRCDPISEHNRLYWYRQTLGQGPEFLTYFQNEAQLEKSRLLSDRFSAERPKGSFSTLEIQRTEQGDSAMYLCASSLIPGLGSAFFGQGTRLTVV.

This rearrangement joins TRBV18 to TRBJ2-5; TRBD1 is a possible D gene (5 bases). The CDR3 is 16 amino acids. The ends were cut back, 4 bases at V and 4 bases at J, with 19 bases in the middle. Per the germline V gene, CDR1 is KGHSH and CDR2 is LQKENI. The CDR3 region is CASSRISQGRSETQYF. The CDR3 DNA follows: TGTGCCAGCTCACGGATTTCTCAGGGAAGATCAGAGACCCAGTACTTC.

The chain uses TRBV6-2 or TRBV6-3 and TRBJ2-3; D is undetermined. The V end was cut by 4 bases, the J end by 3 bases, with 11 bases between. The CDR3 contains 14 residues. The germline CDR1 and CDR2 sequences are MNHEY and SVGEGT. The CDR3: CASSSPLNTDTQYF. CDR3 bases: TGTGCCAGCAGTTCTCCCCTTAATACAGATACGCAGTATTTT.

The chain recombines TRBV5-1 with TRBJ2-1; 16 nucleotides line up with TRBD2. There are 18 residues in the CDR3. V dropped 3 bases and J dropped 2; count of bases not matched to a gene: 5. CDR1 is SGHRS, CDR2 YFSETQ, per germline. CDR3 loop: CASSSGTSGGAPYNEQFF. CDR3 DNA sequence: TGCGCCAGCAGCTCGGGGACTAGCGGGGGGGCTCCCTACAATGAGCAGTTCTTC.

Details on this clone: One end of the junction fails to match germline, which may point to a read error. The chain carries TRBV5-8 and TRBJ1-2, with TRBD1 identical over 8 bases. CDR3 size: 10 residues. The germline V gene encodes CDR1 SGHTS and CDR2 YDEGEE. CDR3: CASRPDREHF. The DNA for the CDR3 is TGTGCCAGCAGACCGGACAGGGAACACTTC.

The gene calls are TRBV5-1 and TRBJ1-2, with D unresolved. From germline, CDR1 is SGHRS and CDR2 YFSETQ. CDR3 length equals 13 residues. V dropped 2 bases and J dropped 7 bases, with 12 bases sitting between them. CDR3 sequence reads: CASSFEGSPGYTF. The DNA of the CDR3 is TGCGCCAGCAGCTTCGAGGGATCCCCTGGCTACACCTTC.

The chain links TRBV7-8 to TRBJ1-6, with D tentatively TRBD1 (6 bases). This CDR3 is built from 16 residues. Trimming removed 4 bases from V and 7 bases from J, with 17 bases in between. Per the germline V gene, CDR1 is SGHVS and CDR2 is FQNEAQ. This CDR3 reads CASSSHSGGLNSPLHF. In DNA form, the CDR3 reads TGTGCCAGCAGCTCCCATTCGGGGGGGCTAAATTCACCCCTCCACTTT. Looking up the rest from reference TRBV7-8 and TRBJ1-6 gives the full variable domain: GAGVSQSPRYKVAKRGQDVALRCDPISGHVSLFWYQQALGQGPEFLTYFQNEAQLDKSGLPSDRFFAERPEGSVSTLKIQRTQQEDSAVYLCASSSHSGGLNSPLHFGNGTRLTVT.

J is TRBJ1-6 and V is TRBV5-1, with a tentative D call TRBD1 (6 bases). Germline CDR1 SGHRS, CDR2 YFSETQ. The CDR3 totals 17 residues. Trimming pared 0 bases from V and 5 bases from J, leaving 15 bases between. This CDR3 is CASSLGAGVFNNSPLHF. The CDR3 DNA follows: TGCGCCAGCAGCTTGGGAGCAGGGGTTTTTAATAATTCACCCCTCCACTTT. Filled out from reference TRBV5-1 and TRBJ1-6, the complete variable domain reads KAGVTQTPRYLIKTRGQQVTLSCSPISGHRSVSWYQQTPGQGLQFLFEYFSETQRNKGNFPGRFSGRQFSNSRSEMNVSTLELGDSALYLCASSLGAGVFNNSPLHFGNGTRLTVT.

DNA of the CDR3: TGTGCCAGCAGTCGCTCGACTTTGTCTAGCACAGATACGCAGTATTTT. It yields the protein CASSRSTLSSTDTQYF. This chain connects TRBV27 to TRBJ2-3; D is uncertain. With 5 bases removed from V and 0 bases from J, the gap between germline ends came to 15 bases. CDR1 and CDR2 (germline): MNHEY, SMNVEV (reference sequence). The CDR3 is 16 residues long.

This clone appeared a single time. This sequence joins TRBV7-3 and TRBJ2-1; D is unclear. The germline V gene has CDR1 SGHTA and CDR2 FQGTGA. CDR3 length: 13 residues. V was shortened by 2 bases and J by 6 bases, with 8 bases between the two germline ends. CDR3 sequence (DNA): TGTGCCAGCAGCTTATTCGGTAGCAATGAGCAGTTCTTC. It is translated as CASSLFGSNEQFF.

This clone appeared a few times. The CDR3 coding sequence is TGTGCCAGCAGCTTATCATTCGGGGAGCTGTTTTTT. This sequence encodes CASSLSFGELFF. The chain links TRBV7-3 to TRBJ2-2; no reliable D call. This CDR3 is 12 amino acids long. The ends were cut back, 2 bases at V and 7 bases at J, with 5 bases in the middle. CDR1 SGHTA and CDR2 FQGTGA come from the germline V gene.

This sequence joins TRBV19 and TRBJ1-4; 7 bases are shared with TRBD1. CDR3 size: 16 residues. Trimming cost V 3 bases and J 8 bases; bases outside gene matches: 12. CDR1 and CDR2 from the germline V gene are LNHDA and SQIVND (reference sequence). CDR3 region: CASSIAAGGLGEKLFF. The CDR3 region has the DNA TGTGCCAGTAGTATTGCGGCAGGGGGTTTGGGGGAAAAACTGTTTTTT. Full variable domain (rest looked up from reference TRBV19 and TRBJ1-4): DGGITQSPKYLFRKEGQNVTLSCEQNLNHDAMYWYRQDPGQGLRLIYYSQIVNDFQKGDIAEGYSVSREKKESFPLTVTSAQKNPTAFYLCASSIAAGGLGEKLFFGSGTQLSVL.

The chain has TRBV27 and TRBJ1-5; 7 bases line up with TRBD1. J lost 3 bases, V lost 6 bases, and 8 bases had no gene match. The CDR3 sequence is 15 residues long. CDR1 and CDR2 from the germline V gene are MNHEY and SMNVEV (reference sequence). CDR3 loop: CASSQRTGLNQPQHF. CDR3 nucleotide sequence: TGTGCCAGCAGCCAGAGGACAGGACTCAATCAGCCCCAGCATTTT.

The J gene is TRBJ1-2, the V gene TRBV18; 7 nucleotides align to TRBD1. CDR1 is KGHSH, CDR2 LQKENI, per germline. V shed 5 bases, J shed 2 bases, and the junction held 8 bases outside the gene matches. The CDR3 spans 15 residues. The CDR3 loop reads CASSATGTDNYGYTF. Here the CDR3 DNA reads TGTGCCAGCTCAGCAACCGGGACAGACAACTATGGCTACACCTTC.

The table lists this clone with a count of one. The J gene is TRBJ1-5, the V gene TRBV19, with TRBD1 matching over 7 bases. V lost 3 bases, J lost 1 base, and 6 bases stayed unmatched. The CDR3 runs to 16 residues. From germline, CDR1 is LNHDA and CDR2 SQIVND (reference sequence). The CDR3 is CASSILRGHSNQPQHF. CDR3 DNA sequence: TGTGCCAGTAGTATTCTTAGGGGGCACAGCAATCAGCCCCAGCATTTT.

V is TRBV3-1 (or the pseudogene TRBV3-2) and J is TRBJ2-3; D is possibly TRBD2 (6 bases). This CDR3 contains 14 residues. From germline, CDR1 is LGHDT and CDR2 YNNKEL (reference sequence). The V gene lost 4 bases and the J gene lost 0 bases, with 8 bases spanning the gap. As DNA, the CDR3 is TGTGCCAGCAGCCGCGGGACTAGCACAGATACGCAGTATTTT. Protein: CASSRGTSTDTQYF.

V and J are TRBV4-3 and TRBJ1-2; 10 bases match TRBD1. The CDR3 runs to 14 residues. The V segment lost 5 bases and the J segment 8 bases; nucleotides outside the gene matches: 8. Germline values: CDR1 LGHNA, CDR2 YSLEER. The CDR3 DNA reads TGCGCCAGCAGCTTGGGACAGGGGAGTGGCGGCTACACCTTC. It codes for CASSLGQGSGGYTF.